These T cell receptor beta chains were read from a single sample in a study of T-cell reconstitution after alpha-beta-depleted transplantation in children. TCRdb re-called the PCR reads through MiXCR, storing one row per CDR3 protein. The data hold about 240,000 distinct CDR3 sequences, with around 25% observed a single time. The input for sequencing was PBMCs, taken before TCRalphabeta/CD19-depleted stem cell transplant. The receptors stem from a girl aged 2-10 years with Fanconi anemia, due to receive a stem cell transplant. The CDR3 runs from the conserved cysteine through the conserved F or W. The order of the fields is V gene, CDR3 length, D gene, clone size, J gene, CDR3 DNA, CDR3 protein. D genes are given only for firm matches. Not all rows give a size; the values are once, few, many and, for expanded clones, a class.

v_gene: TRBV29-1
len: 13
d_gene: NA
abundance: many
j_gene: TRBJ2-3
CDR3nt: TGCAGCGTTGAAGGGACTAGCACAGATACGCAGTATTTT
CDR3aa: CSVEGTSTDTQYF

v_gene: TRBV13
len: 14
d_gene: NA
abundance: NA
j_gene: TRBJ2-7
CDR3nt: TGTGCCAGCAGCCACCGTGGTAGGGTCGGGGAGCAGTACTTC
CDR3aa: CASSHRGRVGEQYF

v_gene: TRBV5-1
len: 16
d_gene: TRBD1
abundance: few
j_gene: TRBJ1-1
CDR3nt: TGCGCCAGCAGCCCGGGACAGGTCGTCATGAACACTGAAGCTTTCTTT
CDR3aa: CASSPGQVVMNTEAFF

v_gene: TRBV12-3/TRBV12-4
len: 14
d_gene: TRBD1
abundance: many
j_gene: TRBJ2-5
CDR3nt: TGTGCCAGCGCCAAGGGCGGGACAGGGAGTTCCCAGTACTTC
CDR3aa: CASAKGGTGSSQYF

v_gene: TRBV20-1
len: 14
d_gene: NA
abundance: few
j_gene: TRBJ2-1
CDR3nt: TGCAGTGCCAGTGACCGGAGCTCCTACAATGAGCAGTTCTTC
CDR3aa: CSASDRSSYNEQFF

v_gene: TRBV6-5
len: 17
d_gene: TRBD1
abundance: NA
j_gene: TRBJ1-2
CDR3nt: TGTGCCAGCAGTTACGACAGGGGGAGGCAAGGAGTCTATGGCTACACCTTC
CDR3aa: CASSYDRGRQGVYGYTF

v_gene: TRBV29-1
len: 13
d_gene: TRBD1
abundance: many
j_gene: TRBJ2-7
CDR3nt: TGCAGCGCAAGGACAGGGTCAACCTACGAGCAGTACTTC
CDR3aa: CSARTGSTYEQYF

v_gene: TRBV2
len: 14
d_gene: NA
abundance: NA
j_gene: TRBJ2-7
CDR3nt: TGTGCCAGCTACTCGAATCCAGGGCCCTACGAGCAGTACTTC
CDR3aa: CASYSNPGPYEQYF

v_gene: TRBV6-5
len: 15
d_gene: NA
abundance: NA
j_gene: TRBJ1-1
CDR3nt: TGTGCCAGCAGTTACCGGTCGAGGGGGAACACTGAAGCTTTCTTT
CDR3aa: CASSYRSRGNTEAFF

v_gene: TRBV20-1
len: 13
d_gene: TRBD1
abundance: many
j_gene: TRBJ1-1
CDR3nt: TGCAGTGCTCTGACAGGGATGAACACTGAAGCTTTCTTT
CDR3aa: CSALTGMNTEAFF

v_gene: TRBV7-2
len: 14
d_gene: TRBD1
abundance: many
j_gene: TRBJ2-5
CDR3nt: TGTGCCAGCAGCGCAACAGGGGGCGCAGGGACCCAGTACTTC
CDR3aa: CASSATGGAGTQYF

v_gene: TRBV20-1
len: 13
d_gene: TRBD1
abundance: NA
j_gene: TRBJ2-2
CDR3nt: TGCAGTGCCGACAGGGACGCCGTGGGGGAGCTGTTTTTT
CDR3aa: CSADRDAVGELFF

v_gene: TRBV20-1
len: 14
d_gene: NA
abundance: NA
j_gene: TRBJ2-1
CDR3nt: TGCAGTGCCAACTCCATGGGGTCTTACAATGAGCAGTTCTTC
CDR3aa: CSANSMGSYNEQFF

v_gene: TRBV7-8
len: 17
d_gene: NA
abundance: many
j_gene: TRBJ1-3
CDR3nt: TGTGCCAGCAGCTTAGCCTTGGGTTCCGGGGGCGGAAACACCATATATTTT
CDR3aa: CASSLALGSGGGNTIYF

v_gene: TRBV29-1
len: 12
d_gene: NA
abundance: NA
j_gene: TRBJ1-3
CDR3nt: TGCAGCGTGGACGGTCCTGGAAACACCATATATTTT
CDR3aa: CSVDGPGNTIYF

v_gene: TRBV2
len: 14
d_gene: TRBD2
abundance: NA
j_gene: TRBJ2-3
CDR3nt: TGTGCCAGCATGCAGCGGGAGTTAAAGGATACGCAGTATTTT
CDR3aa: CASMQRELKDTQYF

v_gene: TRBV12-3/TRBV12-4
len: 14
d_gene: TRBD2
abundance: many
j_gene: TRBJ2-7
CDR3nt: TGTGCCAGCAGTTTTAGCGGGGGGGCGGGTGAGCAGTACTTC
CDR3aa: CASSFSGGAGEQYF

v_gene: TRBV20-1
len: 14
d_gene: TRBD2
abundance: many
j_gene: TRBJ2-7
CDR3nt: TGCAGTGCTAAACCTAGCGGGATCCCTTACGAGCAGTACTTC
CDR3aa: CSAKPSGIPYEQYF

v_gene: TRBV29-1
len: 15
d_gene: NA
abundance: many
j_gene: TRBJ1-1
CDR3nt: TGCAGCGTGGCGAACAGACAGAACGTGAACACTGAAGCTTTCTTT
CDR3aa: CSVANRQNVNTEAFF

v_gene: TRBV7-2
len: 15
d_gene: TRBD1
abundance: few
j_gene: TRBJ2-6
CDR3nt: TGTGCCAGCAGCATGACAGGGACTGGGGCCAACGTCCTGACTTTC
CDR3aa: CASSMTGTGANVLTF

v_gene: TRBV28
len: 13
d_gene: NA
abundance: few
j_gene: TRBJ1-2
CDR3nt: TGTGCCAGCAGCAAACAGGGTCGGACTGGCTACACCTTC
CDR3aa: CASSKQGRTGYTF

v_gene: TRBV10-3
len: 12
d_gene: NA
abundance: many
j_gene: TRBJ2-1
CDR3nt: TGTGCCATCAGTTTGGACTACAATGAGCAGTTCTTC
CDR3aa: CAISLDYNEQFF

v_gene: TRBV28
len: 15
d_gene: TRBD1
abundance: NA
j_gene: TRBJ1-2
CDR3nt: TGTGCCAGCAGTTTTAAGGTTAGGGACAGCTATGGCTACACCTTC
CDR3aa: CASSFKVRDSYGYTF

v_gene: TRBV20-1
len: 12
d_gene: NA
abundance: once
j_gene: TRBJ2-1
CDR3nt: TGCAGTGCTGCTAGCGACCTTAGCGAGCAGTTCTTC
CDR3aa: CSAASDLSEQFF

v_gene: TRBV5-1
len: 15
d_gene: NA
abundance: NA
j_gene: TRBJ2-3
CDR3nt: TGCGCCAGCAGCACGGGACTCACTAGCACAGATACGCAGTATTTT
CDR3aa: CASSTGLTSTDTQYF

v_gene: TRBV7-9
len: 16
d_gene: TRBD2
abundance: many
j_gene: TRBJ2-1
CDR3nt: TGTGCCAGCAGCGCAGAATGGACTAGCGGGAGCCATGAGCAGTTCTTC
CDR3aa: CASSAEWTSGSHEQFF

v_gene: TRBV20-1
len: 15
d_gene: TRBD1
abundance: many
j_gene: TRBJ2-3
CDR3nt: TGCAGTGCTAGGTCTGGACAGGGTATGGCAGATACGCAGTATTTT
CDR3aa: CSARSGQGMADTQYF

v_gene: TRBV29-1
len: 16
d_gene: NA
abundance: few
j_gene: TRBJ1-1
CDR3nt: TGCAGCGTTGTGCTCGGGGGACCGGGTCTGTTTTCTGAAGCTTTCTTT
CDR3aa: CSVVLGGPGLFSEAFF

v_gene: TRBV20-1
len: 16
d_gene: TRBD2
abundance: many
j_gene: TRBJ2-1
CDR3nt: TGCAGTGCTAGAGGAGTGGGGACTAGCGGGATCGATGAGCAGTTCTTC
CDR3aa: CSARGVGTSGIDEQFF

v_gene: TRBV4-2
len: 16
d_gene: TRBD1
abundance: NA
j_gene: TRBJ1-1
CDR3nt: TGTGCCAGCAGCCAAGATCAGGGACAGGTTAACACTGAAGCTTTCTTT
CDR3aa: CASSQDQGQVNTEAFF

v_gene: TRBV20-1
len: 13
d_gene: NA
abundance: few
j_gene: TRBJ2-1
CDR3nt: TGCAGTGCTAGAACGACTCGACCCAATGAGCAGTTCTTC
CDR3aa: CSARTTRPNEQFF

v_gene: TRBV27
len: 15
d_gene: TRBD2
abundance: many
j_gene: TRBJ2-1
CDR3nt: TGTGCCAGCAGTTTATGGGGTAGCGGGAGACGGGAGCAGTTCTTC
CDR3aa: CASSLWGSGRREQFF

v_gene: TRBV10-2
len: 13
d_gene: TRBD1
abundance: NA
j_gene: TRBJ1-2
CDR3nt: TGCGCCACCGCGGGACAGGACTTGGTGGGCTACACCTTC
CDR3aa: CATAGQDLVGYTF

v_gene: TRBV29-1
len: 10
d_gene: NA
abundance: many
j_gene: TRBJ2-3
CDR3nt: TGCAGCTTACGGGCAGATACGCAGTATTTT
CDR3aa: CSLRADTQYF

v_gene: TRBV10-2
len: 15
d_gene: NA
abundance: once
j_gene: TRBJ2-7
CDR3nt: TGCGCCAGCAGTGCTTATCGGGGACAAAGCTACGAGCAGTACTTC
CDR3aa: CASSAYRGQSYEQYF

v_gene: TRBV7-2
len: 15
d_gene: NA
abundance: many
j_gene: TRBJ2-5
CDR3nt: TGTGCCAGCAGCTTAACAGCGGGCATTCAAGAGACCCAGTACTTC
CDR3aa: CASSLTAGIQETQYF

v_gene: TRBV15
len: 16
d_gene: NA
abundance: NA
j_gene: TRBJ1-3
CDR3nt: TGTGCCACCAGCAGAGAGGTCAGAAGGAGTGGAAACACCATATATTTT
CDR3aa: CATSREVRRSGNTIYF

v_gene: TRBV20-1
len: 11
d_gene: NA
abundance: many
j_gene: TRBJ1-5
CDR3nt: TGCAGTGCTGATAGCAATCAGCCCCAGCATTTT
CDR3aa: CSADSNQPQHF

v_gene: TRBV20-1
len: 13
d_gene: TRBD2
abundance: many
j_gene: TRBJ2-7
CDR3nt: TGCAGTGCTTCTAGCGGGATCAGTAGCGAGCAGTACTTC
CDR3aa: CSASSGISSEQYF

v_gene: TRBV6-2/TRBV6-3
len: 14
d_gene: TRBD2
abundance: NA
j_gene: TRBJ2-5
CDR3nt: TGTGCCAGCTCGCGGGGGGGCCCCACAGAGACCCAGTACTTC
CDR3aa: CASSRGGPTETQYF

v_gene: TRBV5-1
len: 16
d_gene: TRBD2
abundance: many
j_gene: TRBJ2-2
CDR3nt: TGCGCCAGCAGCCTGAAAGCGGGAGTTCACACCGGGGAGCTGTTTTTT
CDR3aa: CASSLKAGVHTGELFF

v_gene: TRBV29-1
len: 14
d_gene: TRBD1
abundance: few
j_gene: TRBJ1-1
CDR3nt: TGCAGCGTTGATCAGGGGGCGATGAACACTGAAGCTTTCTTT
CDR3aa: CSVDQGAMNTEAFF

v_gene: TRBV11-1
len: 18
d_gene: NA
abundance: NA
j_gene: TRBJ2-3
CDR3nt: TGTGCCAGCAGCTTAGGCTGGGGGGCCTCAGTCATGACAGATACGCAGTATTTT
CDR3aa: CASSLGWGASVMTDTQYF

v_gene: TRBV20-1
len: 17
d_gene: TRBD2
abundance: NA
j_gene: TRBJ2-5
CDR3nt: TGCAGTGCTAGACCTCCTTGGGCGGGGGGCCTAAAAGAGACCCAGTACTTC
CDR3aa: CSARPPWAGGLKETQYF

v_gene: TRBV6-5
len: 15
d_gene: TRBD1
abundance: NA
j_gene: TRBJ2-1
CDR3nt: TGTGCCAGCAGTTACTCCCAGGGGGCTGACAATGAGCAGTTCTTC
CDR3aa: CASSYSQGADNEQFF

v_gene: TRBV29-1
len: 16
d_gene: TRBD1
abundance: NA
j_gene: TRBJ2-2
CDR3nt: TGCAGCCGATATAGGGGGCCGTATACGAACACCGGGGAGCTGTTTTTT
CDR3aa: CSRYRGPYTNTGELFF

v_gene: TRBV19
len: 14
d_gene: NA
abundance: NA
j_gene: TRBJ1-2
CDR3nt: TGTGCCAGTAGTCCCGTGACAGGAAACTATGGCTACACCTTC
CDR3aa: CASSPVTGNYGYTF

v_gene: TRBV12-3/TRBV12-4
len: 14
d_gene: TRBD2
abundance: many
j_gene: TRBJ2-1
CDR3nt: TGTGCCAGCAGTTTTTTACTAGCGGTCGTGGAGCAGTTCTTC
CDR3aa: CASSFLLAVVEQFF

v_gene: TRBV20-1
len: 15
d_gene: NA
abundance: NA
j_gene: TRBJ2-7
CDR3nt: TGCAGTGCTAGGGAGACAGGAGGAAGATCCTACGAGCAGTACTTC
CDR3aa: CSARETGGRSYEQYF

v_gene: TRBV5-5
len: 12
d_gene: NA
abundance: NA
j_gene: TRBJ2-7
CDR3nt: TGTGCCAGCAGCTGGAACTCCTACGAGCAGTACTTC
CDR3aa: CASSWNSYEQYF

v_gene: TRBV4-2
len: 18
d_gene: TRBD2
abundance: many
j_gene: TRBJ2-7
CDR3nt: TGTGCCAGCAGCCGAAAACTAGCGGGGGGGCCGGAACTCTACGAGCAGTACTTC
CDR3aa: CASSRKLAGGPELYEQYF

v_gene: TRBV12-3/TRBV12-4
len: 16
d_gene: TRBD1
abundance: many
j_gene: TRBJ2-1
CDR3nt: TGTGCCAGCAGTCCTAGAGACAGGGGGGTGATGGGTGAGCAGTTCTTC
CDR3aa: CASSPRDRGVMGEQFF